This TCR beta chain was observed in a study of graft-versus-host responses after intestinal transplantation (dated by TCRdb to 2020 to 2022). With regard to the full study: Recipients received multivisceral, liver-intestinal, or isolated intestinal transplants. Anti-thymocyte globulin induction was given to all recipients, followed by maintenance tacrolimus and steroids for around three years. Graft-versus-host and host-versus-graft alloreactive T cell clones were tracked in the graft, circulation and bone marrow after intestinal transplantation using bulk TCR-beta CDR3 sequencing. To identify alloreactive clones, pre-transplant mixed lymphocyte reaction products were sequenced and compared with unstimulated pre-transplant donor and recipient T cells. A cohort of 24 intestinal transplant recipients, including one retransplant, was enrolled, and a few patients lacking pretransplant specimens were excluded. A peak of at least 4% donor T cells among recipient peripheral blood mononuclear cells was the definition used for donor T cell macrochimerism. Rather than being sequenced by the commercial service, samples from a few later patients were sequenced in-house on an Illumina MiSeq and processed with MiXCR. Summary of the overall study and its limitations: The relatively low number and heterogeneity of intestinal transplant patients limited the conclusions. In patients with donor T cell macrochimerism, the allografts had high GvH to HvG T cell clonal ratios. GvH clones turned up in recipient bone marrow, with some appearing earlier in ileal mucosa or blood, a pattern consistent with an intestinal mucosal origin. Peak levels of circulating GvH clones were associated with declines in HvG clones early after transplant.

Libraries were built with the immunoSEQ multiplex PCR assay. For most patients, genomic DNA was isolated with the Qiagen DNeasy Blood and Tissue Kit and shipped frozen to Adaptive Biotechnologies for TCR sequencing. For most patients, high-throughput TCR-beta CDR3 sequencing of genomic DNA was performed by Adaptive Biotechnologies. In the original analysis: Adaptive's ImmunoSEQ software was the source of the TCR sequencing data for 15 to 20 patients, while three other patients were processed with MiXCR and VDJtools. CD4 versus CD8 sorting errors were corrected by removing sequences found in both subsets at a frequency ratio below 5:1. CDR3 nucleotide sequences shared between donor and recipient were removed because the origin of such sequences could not be assigned. To be classed as alloreactive, a clone needed at least 2-fold expansion over unstimulated cells and a minimum CFSE-low frequency of 0.002% (template counts) or 0.001% (read counts). Clones detected in sequenced pre-transplant spleen, lymph node, or MLR CFSE-low populations of the donor or recipient were defined as mappable. The cumulative frequency of alloreactive clones was calculated as a percentage of all sequences, weighted by copy number. As stored in TCRdb, this immuneACCESS dataset retains in-frame rearrangements with V and J assigned. A fraction of the clones does not appear; measured against another copy, unresolved V genes explain less than half of the discrepancy, and the remainder lacks a known reason. The D gene and trimming were derived from the DNA, and the V and J assignments and clone size from that table. The sample yields around 55,000 clones; 70% to 90% were counted once. Of the sample, under 0.65% is held by the ten largest clones.

The sample's time point, from its label and the paper: cells obtained before transplantation from donor or recipient. CD3+CD4+ and CD3+CD8+ populations were FACS-sorted from unstimulated pre-transplant donor and recipient cells taken from spleen or lymph nodes. For this clone: Its cognate antigen has yet to be identified. It has no much larger one-base neighbor in the sample; base qualities were not kept.

There are 16 amino acids in the CDR3, from cysteine to phenylalanine inclusive. Just the 48-base CDR3 DNA is kept, in frame starting at base 1. In the germline V gene, CDR1 corresponds to SGHTA and CDR2 to FQGNSA. After removal of 5 bases from V and 0 bases from J, the junction retains 9 bases not matched to a gene. The chain links TRBV7-2 with TRBJ1-2, and 7 junctional nucleotides match TRBD1. This TCR was recovered from a human donor who was the organ donor for an intestinal transplant. The source material was unstimulated CD4+ T cells sorted from spleen or lymph node cells, sampled before transplant. The CDR3 protein sequence reads: CASSEVATGTNYGYTF. The DNA sequence is given as TGTGCCAGCAGCGAAGTAGCGACAGGGACTAACTATGGCTACACCTTC.